This T cell receptor beta chain appears in the sequencing data of a study of blood T cell repertoires in COVID-19. Profiled with immunoSEQ multiplex PCR; TCRdb holds only in-frame clones, not every one. The table has some 320,000 clones, 75% to 85% seen once. CDR1 and CDR2 (germline): SQVTM, ANQGSEA. The CDR3 is 11 amino acids. The junction had 10 bases not matched to a gene; V was cut back by 5 bases and J by 14 bases. Material for sequencing was peripheral blood. The origin of this receptor is a human donor in a cohort sampled during active COVID-19. This chain links TRBV29-1 with TRBJ1-2, with 8 bases fitting TRBD1. This CDR3 is CSVRWGQAETF. CDR3 sequence (DNA): TGCAGCGTTAGGTGGGGACAGGCTGAAACCTTC.